The clone carrying this TCR beta chain showed up just a few times. As yet, its antigen is unknown. The data stem from a study of molecular identifiers for immune sequencing clone quantification. TCRdb re-called the PCR reads through MiXCR, storing one row per CDR3 protein. The sample gives about 640,000 distinct CDR3 sequences, nearly 20% of which show up once; 0.75% to 0.95% is in the top ten. The study, taken as a whole, reports: Sharing of a barcode by identical TCR molecules could cause highly expanded clone sizes to be underestimated.

CDR1 and CDR2 from the germline V gene are MDHEN and SYDVKM. CDR3 length: 19 residues. Trimming took 3 bases from V and 3 from J; bases not matched to a gene: 15. The rearrangement joins TRBV28 to TRBJ2-3, with 10 nucleotides matching TRBD1. This sequence originates from a human donor in good health. Some libraries in this study had Jurkat cell RNA spiked in. The sequencing sample was made of naive CD8+ T cells from blood, with Jurkat cell RNA spiked in. The subset is: FACS-sorted CD8+CD4-CCR7+CD45RA+ naive T cells. The chain's CDR3 is CASSFKTGGALEATDTQYF. As DNA, the CDR3 is TGTGCCAGCAGTTTTAAGACAGGGGGCGCGTTGGAGGCAACAGATACGCAGTATTTT.